This TCR beta chain was observed in a study of CD8 T cells in ankylosing spondylitis (dated 2017 in TCRdb). For context, the study as a whole: The study profiled T cell receptor beta repertoires in healthy donors and ankylosing spondylitis patients to find disease-linked TCR variants. The full study cohort comprised 20 to 25 ankylosing spondylitis patients and over 95 healthy donors. Peripheral blood was sampled, and synovial fluid was additionally collected from ankylosing spondylitis patients. Findings and caveats that apply to the study as a whole: Blood from ankylosing spondylitis patients appeared to be characterized by a TCR beta motif made up of under 10 highly homologous amino acid variants. A CD8+ phenotype was shown by the disease-linked clones, which were found at relatively low frequencies in peripheral blood. The disease-linked clones were reported to be significantly enriched in matched synovial fluid samples from ankylosing spondylitis patients. Some TCR beta motif variants had previously been reported in synovial fluid and blood of reactive arthritis patients, which suggested common disease-initiation mechanisms.

Data came from an Illumina HiSeq 2500. Quantitative 5'-RACE with molecular barcodes was the method used to prepare the TCR beta libraries. On the authors' methods: Disease-linked TCR variants were identified with a new computational method built on a probabilistic model of VDJ rearrangement. TCRdb cleaned the public reads at Q25 with fastp, built clones with MiXCR and kept in-frame beta chains. CDR3 protein sequences are deduplicated, and each keeps its most common genes and DNA. Here the V and J calls rest on TCRdb's processing, not on the authors' analysis. The sample table contains some 240,000 distinct CDR3 sequences; only one count was recorded for over 8.5% of them. The biggest ten clones account for under 7.5% of the sample. This clonotype has only a few counts. Its cognate antigen has yet to be identified. Base qualities were left out, and no much larger clone turns up one base away. Per the germline V gene (reference sequence), DFQATT is the CDR1 and SNEGSKA is the CDR2. The germline V end is reduced by 0 bases and the J end by 4 bases; junction bases left unmatched: 8. The cysteine opens and the phenylalanine closes a CDR3 of 16 amino acids. Of all the DNA, just the CDR3 is kept, 48 bases in frame from base 1.

The V and J genes are TRBV20-1 and TRBJ2-1, and TRBD2 aligns with 8 junction nucleotides. The origin of this receptor is a male donor with ankylosing spondylitis or in good health (not recorded which). Sequenced material: blood, either unsorted or a sorted T cell fraction (not recorded which). The CDR3 protein is CSARDGYSGAYNEQFF. The bases read TGCAGTGCTAGAGATGGGTATAGCGGGGCTTACAATGAGCAGTTCTTC.